These 6 T cell receptor beta chains were all obtained from the same sample, sequenced in a study of T-cell memory formation after mild COVID-19. TCRdb re-derived calls from the 5' RACE reads in MiXCR, one entry per CDR3 protein. The table lists 400,000 to 450,000 distinct CDR3 sequences, approximately 19% of them singletons. The sequencing sample was made of PBMCs or a T cell subset sorted from them (not recorded which). These receptors were obtained from a man younger than 35 who had mild COVID-19 (a few samples of this study predate the infection). Cell type and time point are not known.

This clonotype turned up a few times. The genes are TRBV11-2 and TRBJ2-3; no firm D call. From germline, CDR1 is SGHAT and CDR2 FQNNGV. Trimming took 5 bases from V and 5 from J, leaving 8 bases between them. The CDR3 has 12 residues. This CDR3 reads CASSRGLDTQYF. The CDR3 nucleotides are TGTGCCAGCAGCCGCGGTCTAGATACGCAGTATTTT.

This clonotype was detected a few times. The chain joins TRBV5-5 to TRBJ2-2, with D unclear. Germline V gene lookup returns CDR1 SGHKS and CDR2 YYEKEE (reference sequence). Trimming removed 4 bases at V and 3 bases at J, with 13 bases between. CDR3 length: 15 amino acids. CDR3 residues: CASSPQTLDTGELFF. The DNA of the CDR3 is TGTGCCAGCAGCCCTCAGACCCTCGACACCGGGGAGCTGTTTTTT.

In its sample, this clonotype was seen a few times. V usage is TRBV18 and J usage is TRBJ1-1; D is ambiguous. Germline loops: CDR1 KGHSH, CDR2 LQKENI. The CDR3 is 16 residues long. V gave up 1 base and J gave up 3 bases, with 15 bases separating them. The CDR3 region is CASSPRARGSDTEAFF. The CDR3, as DNA: TGTGCCAGCTCACCACGGGCTAGAGGGTCGGACACTGAAGCTTTCTTT.

This clonotype has a handful of counts. This chain uses TRBV3-1 with TRBJ1-4; D uncertain. V was cut by 4 bases and J by 7 bases, with 10 bases left in between. Germline V gene data show CDR1 as LGHDT and CDR2 as YNNKEL (reference sequence). This CDR3 contains 13 residues. The CDR3 bases are TGTGCCAGCAGCCCCGGGCCCGGTGAAAAACTGTTTTTT. Its protein product is CASSPGPGEKLFF.

The chain uses TRBV7-8 and TRBJ1-5; D might be TRBD1 (5 bases). Trimming cost V 4 bases and J 0 bases, with 10 bases left between them. The CDR3 sequence is 15 residues long. The V gene's germline CDR1 is SGHVS and CDR2 FQNEAQ. In nucleotides, the CDR3 is TGTGCCAGCAGCTCCCGGGACGGTAGCAATCAGCCCCAGCATTTT. This translates into CASSSRDGSNQPQHF. The entire variable domain, with the rest obtained from reference TRBV7-8 and TRBJ1-5, is as follows: GAGVSQSPRYKVAKRGQDVALRCDPISGHVSLFWYQQALGQGPEFLTYFQNEAQLDKSGLPSDRFFAERPEGSVSTLKIQRTQQEDSAVYLCASSSRDGSNQPQHFGDGTRLSIL.

This clonotype was detected a few times. The rearrangement uses TRBV4-3 and TRBJ2-1; D ambiguous. The CDR3 runs 15 residues. Deletions cut 1 base from V and 1 base from J, with 8 bases between. Germline CDR1 LGHNA, CDR2 YSLEER. The CDR3: CASSQGTPSYNEQFF. CDR3 sequence (DNA): TGCGCCAGCAGCCAAGGGACCCCTTCCTACAATGAGCAGTTCTTC.